Reported below is one TCR beta chain. This clonotype occurred a few times. Its antigen is unknown. A much larger clone differs from this one at a single base, so this may be a read error. This entry belongs to a study of T cells in Graves' hyperthyroidism and ophthalmopathy (dated by TCRdb to about 2019). About the study as a whole: TCR V-J signatures able to tell the groups apart were searched for in a discovery cohort of 100 or so patients, of whom around 43 had Graves' ophthalmopathy and around 57 had stable Graves' hyperthyroidism. Following sampling, methimazole starting at 30 mg daily was given to hyperthyroidism patients, and high-dose intravenous methylprednisolone was given to ophthalmopathy patients. In addition, the study compared T-cell repertoires in thyroid tissue and in blood from a handful of Graves' hyperthyroidism patients. An independent validation cohort of under 20 hyperthyroidism patients and about 15 patients who later progressed to ophthalmopathy tested prospective prediction of ophthalmopathy. According to the paper, TCR Vbeta CDR3 sequencing was carried out on about 140 peripheral blood samples, which came from 40 to 45 ophthalmopathy, around 74 hyperthyroidism and roughly 17 progressor patients. For training and testing, the 100 or so patients in the discovery cohort were randomly divided in a 7:3 ratio.

Patients with uncontrolled infections, other autoimmune diseases, pregnancy or lactation were excluded. Clinical symptoms, serum thyroxine and TRAb, thyroid ultrasound, and orbital computed tomography formed the basis for the diagnoses. Total RNA was extracted with Trizol reagent, and quality was checked on an Agilent 2100 Bioanalyzer. The investigation overall reported the following: In cross-validation, a model built on a 13 V-J signature told ophthalmopathy apart from stable hyperthyroidism with 85% to 90% sensitivity and around 83% specificity, and in testing the same model reached 80%/75%. Blood samples also contained most of the expanded thyroid clonotypes (frequency above 0.001), which suggests that blood repertoires may reflect thyroid immune responses. In validation, progression to ophthalmopathy was predicted by the model with around 71% sensitivity and roughly 76% specificity, a median of around 6.5 months before onset. No statistical method was used to fix the sample size in advance, and group allocation was not hidden from the investigators.

TCR beta CDR3 regions were amplified from RNA transcripts. For the first round of RT-PCR on the TCR CDR3, the HTBI primer set was used together with the Qiagen OneStep RT-PCR kit. Libraries were constructed in a second round of multiplex PCR, after which size selection and purification were performed. The libraries were sequenced on an Illumina HiSeq2000 using paired-end 100 bp reads. From the authors' description of their analysis: SOAPnuke was used to process the raw data, with reads discarded if the reads contained adapters or uncalled bases, had a mean Phred below 15, or lacked an exact constant-primer or identifier match. COPE v1.2.5 was used to merge high-quality paired reads, and clonotypes were defined as unique nucleotide sequences. MiTCR v1.1 was used to align clonotypes to the IMGT TRBV, TRBD and TRBJ reference segments. The analysis was restricted to V-J combinations with a frequency above 0.0001, which together covered 99.2% of the repertoires. The TCS score was defined as the ratio of F50 (clonal expansion) to E x V (chaos), calculated using BLOSUM62-based TCRdist between CDR3 peptides within each V-J. Welch's t-statistics and random forest reduced just over 500 V-J features to about 13, which were used in a naive Bayes classifier (R e1071). The Morisita-Horn index was used to measure how similar the thyroid and blood repertoires were. TCRdb took the public reads, trimmed them with fastp at Q25, ran MiXCR for clone calling and kept in-frame beta chains. Rows with a matching CDR3 protein are joined into one entry that keeps the most common DNA and genes. These V and J calls originate from TCRdb's pipeline instead of the authors' own analysis. This sample has more than 550,000 distinct CDR3 sequences in its table, and roughly 46% of those were observed once. Roughly 6.5% of the sample belongs to the ten largest clones.

The V and J ends are trimmed by 5 bases and 1 base, leaving 12 bases between them. From a lookup of the germline V gene (reference sequence), CDR1 and CDR2 are MNHNY and SVGAGI. Taken from cysteine to phenylalanine, the CDR3 has 15 residues. The DNA shown is the 45-base CDR3, in frame from base 1. The source material was peripheral blood or thyroid tissue (not recorded which). The sequence was collected from an adult man with Graves' disease, either hyperthyroidism or ophthalmopathy (not recorded which). Recombination linked TRBV6-6 to TRBJ1-3, with an unclear D gene assignment. The nucleotide sequence is TGTGCCAGCAGTGAGTCGCCGTTGTCTGGAAACACCATATATTTT. It is translated as CASSESPLSGNTIYF.